This T cell receptor (beta chain) was retrieved from a study of blood T cells in healthy people across ages (dated by TCRdb to the mid-2010s). Describing the broader study: In model experiments, template switching captured about one uniquely barcoded TCR beta cDNA molecule for every two T cells. Using deep sequencing normalized with unique cDNA molecular identifiers, the study measured how TCR beta repertoire diversity changes with age. Four age groups were formed from the donors: young (average approximately 15 years), middle-aged (around 39), aged (about 62) and long-lived (around 82). The study analyzed two additional independent replicas of 1 million unique cDNA reads from the same blood draw for two donors, one aged 18 to 30 and one aged 80 or older. Beyond this particular receptor, the publication reports: The percentage of naive T cells measured by flow cytometry correlated strongly with observed TCR beta diversity. Total diversity estimates from one million sequenced T cells were considered lower bounds and underestimates. Observed TCR beta diversity per million T cells fell roughly linearly with age, and a significant reduction was already apparent by age roughly 40. Compared with the aged group, the long-lived group had more naive CD4+ T cells, fewer expanded clones and increased TCR diversity, suggesting age selection. The CMV infection status of donors was not known, potentially confounding age-related changes in expanded clonotypes. Bulk unsorted PBMC profiling prevented conclusive comparison of naive and antigen-experienced compartments.

This clonotype was observed a handful of times. Its antigen is not yet known. Per-base qualities were not stored, and no clone one base away is much larger. The cysteine opens and the phenylalanine closes a CDR3 of 16 amino acids. The DNA shown is the 48-base CDR3, in frame from base 1. The germline V gene specifies SGDLS as CDR1 and YYNGEE as CDR2. V is cut back by 3 bases and J by 9 bases, with 15 bases in the junction unmatched. Donors were about 36 systemically healthy Caucasian individuals from Russia aged roughly 6 to 95 years. Each donor gave 8.5 to 10 milliliters of peripheral blood, collected into EDTA-treated Vacutainer tubes. PBMCs were isolated by Ficoll-Paque density-gradient centrifugation, with at least 6 million obtained per sample. Total RNA was extracted from PBMCs with Trizol reagent, with at least 5.5 micrograms obtained per sample. Naive CD45RAhigh/CD27high T cell percentages were measured by flow cytometry on a PBMC aliquot from every donor.

The library was produced with 5' RACE. The listed sequencing device is Illumina HiSeq 2500. A second PCR of about 7 to 12 cycles was performed with a sample-barcoded 5' primer and a J-beta primer mix. A template-switch 5' adaptor carrying 12 random nucleotides introduced a unique molecular identifier onto each TCR beta cDNA molecule. At least 2.5 million CDR3-containing paired-end reads were obtained from each sample. First-strand cDNA synthesis was performed from all RNA using the Mint cDNA synthesis kit, with priming by a TRBC-specific oligonucleotide. All cDNA was treated with uracil-DNA glycosylase and then went through a first 18-cycle PCR with the universal primers M1SS and BC2_uni_R. Processing in the source paper ran as follows. Normalization of each sample was performed by random selection of 1 million high-quality reads, each carrying a distinct molecular identifier. Reads sharing molecular identifiers were discarded rather than binned into consensus sequences. CDR3 identification, clonotype clustering and error correction used MiTCR with a Q25 quality threshold and the strictest error-elimination algorithm. A nonparametric unseen species model using Euler transformation provided a lower-bound estimate of total TCR beta diversity. TCRdb reworked the public reads: Q25 trimming with fastp, MiXCR clone assembly, productive beta chains retained. Rows are unified per CDR3 protein, each entry keeping the most common DNA and genes. It is TCRdb's table, rather than the study itself, that gives the V and J calls and clone size. The table for this sample lists fewer than 1,200,000 distinct CDR3 sequences; approximately 25% of them were counted only once. About 0.69% of the sample lies in the top ten.

A further study also used this sample, focusing on T cells of mothers and their children. The second source states: Nine systemically healthy Caucasian individuals, comprising three mothers and their six children, were included as donors. cDNA synthesis consumed the entire amount of extracted RNA, loaded at 1.5 ug RNA in each 15 ul reaction. In the second PCR, sample barcodes and 2-4 random nucleotides were introduced via the M1S primer. Over 9.5 million TCR beta CDR3 reads were obtained for each mother, and approximately 3 million reads were obtained for each child. In both related and unrelated pairs, thymic selection shapes the output of TCR recombination in a similar way, with inherited differences having only a minor effect. Normalized repertoire overlap was always found to be slightly, but never significantly, higher in related mother-child pairs than in unrelated mother-child pairs. Persistent microchimeric T cell clones were not detected, at a sensitivity of approximately 93 clones per million clonotypes. To look for features that set related mother-child pairs apart from unrelated individuals, the researchers ran deep NGS to compare the TCR beta repertoires of mothers and children. The mean age was 40 +/- 4 years for the mothers and approximately 11 +/- 4 years for the children. After adapters were ligated using NEBNext reagents, the libraries underwent 100+100 nt paired-end sequencing on an Illumina HiSeq 2000. To avoid cross-contamination, the mother libraries and the child libraries were prepared a month apart and sequenced in separate runs. For each donor, somewhere between roughly 500,000 and 2,300,000 distinct TCR beta clonotypes were identified. Naive TCR beta clonotypes were estimated from low-frequency clonotypes matched to each donor's FACS-determined naive share, without sorting.

The V gene is TRBV9 and the J gene is TRBJ2-7, and 10 bases in between align with TRBD2. This sequence originates from a girl aged 2 to 9 in good health. The sequencing input was blood. The DNA is TGTGCCAGCAGCGCACCTTCTAGCGGGGGTAGGACTGTGCAGTACTTC. Its product reads: CASSAPSSGGRTVQYF. Extended through the reference TRBV9 and TRBJ2-7 proteins, this CDR3 yields the full variable domain: DSGVTQTPKHLITATGQRVTLRCSPRSGDLSVYWYQQSLDQGLQFLIQYYNGEERAKGNILERFSAQQFPDLHSELNLSSLELGDSALYFCASSAPSSGGRTVQYFGPGTRLTVT.